Listed below are T cell receptor beta chains from one sample, sequenced in a study of breast tumors, draining lymph nodes, adjacent tissues. Each CDR3 protein gets one entry after TCRdb re-called the multiplex PCR reads with MiXCR. The table shows fewer than 15,000 distinct CDR3 sequences, with 62% occurring only once. Sequencing was performed on tumor-adjacent breast tissue. These receptors were obtained from a female donor with breast cancer. Some clones in this sample may be carry-over from other donors' samples. Both conserved end residues are part of each CDR3. The D gene is left open where the match is weak. Only some rows state a clone size, as once, few, many or a class for expanded clones.

v_call: TRBV4-2
clone_size: .
d_call: .
j_call: TRBJ2-1
cdr3_nt: TGTGCCAGCAGCCGAATCATTAATGAGCAGTTCTTC
cdr3_aa: CASSRIINEQFF

v_call: TRBV10-3
clone_size: .
d_call: .
j_call: TRBJ2-2
cdr3_nt: TGTGCCATCAGTGAGGCCACGAACACCGGGGAGCTGTTTTTT
cdr3_aa: CAISEATNTGELFF

v_call: TRBV24-1
clone_size: .
d_call: TRBD2
j_call: TRBJ2-1
cdr3_nt: TGTGCCACCAGCGGCGGGGGTACTTACAATGAGCAGTTCTTC
cdr3_aa: CATSGGGTYNEQFF

v_call: TRBV12-3/TRBV12-4
clone_size: .
d_call: .
j_call: TRBJ2-1
cdr3_nt: TGTGCCAGCAGTTGGGACCGTGACTACAATGAGCAGTTCTTC
cdr3_aa: CASSWDRDYNEQFF

v_call: TRBV10-3
clone_size: .
d_call: TRBD2
j_call: TRBJ2-5
cdr3_nt: TGTGCCATCAGTGTACTAGCGGATAAGAGCGGGACCCAGTACTTC
cdr3_aa: CAISVLADKSGTQYF

v_call: TRBV10-3
clone_size: .
d_call: .
j_call: TRBJ2-2
cdr3_nt: TGTGCCATCAGTGAGAGGGACGGGGAGCTGTTTTTT
cdr3_aa: CAISERDGELFF

v_call: TRBV7-2
clone_size: .
d_call: TRBD2
j_call: TRBJ2-3
cdr3_nt: TGTGCCAGCAGCAGTCTAGCGGGAGGCACAGATACGCAGTATTTT
cdr3_aa: CASSSLAGGTDTQYF

v_call: TRBV20-1
clone_size: .
d_call: .
j_call: TRBJ2-3
cdr3_nt: TGCAGTCAGTCCCTAAGGGGTGGCGATACGCAGTATTTT
cdr3_aa: CSQSLRGGDTQYF

v_call: TRBV29-1
clone_size: once
d_call: TRBD1
j_call: TRBJ2-3
cdr3_nt: TGCAGCGTTGGGACAGGGTCAGATACGCAGTATTTT
cdr3_aa: CSVGTGSDTQYF

v_call: TRBV7-2
clone_size: medium-sized
d_call: TRBD2
j_call: TRBJ2-3
cdr3_nt: TGTGCCAGCAAGCCGGAGAGACGGAGACGGGGAAACGGGCTAGCGGGACTCAACACAGATACGCAGTATTTT
cdr3_aa: CASKPERRRRGNGLAGLNTDTQYF

v_call: TRBV20-1
clone_size: many
d_call: .
j_call: TRBJ1-1
cdr3_nt: TGCAGTGCTATCGACGAACCCAAAGCTTTCTTT
cdr3_aa: CSAIDEPKAFF

v_call: TRBV2
clone_size: .
d_call: .
j_call: TRBJ1-4
cdr3_nt: TGTGCCAGCACCAGGCACTTAGCAACTAATGAAAAACTGTTTTTT
cdr3_aa: CASTRHLATNEKLFF

v_call: TRBV20-1
clone_size: .
d_call: TRBD1
j_call: TRBJ2-7
cdr3_nt: TGCAGTGCTAACCCGGGACAGGGTCCGTACGAGCAGTACTTC
cdr3_aa: CSANPGQGPYEQYF

v_call: TRBV20-1
clone_size: .
d_call: .
j_call: TRBJ2-7
cdr3_nt: TGCAGTGCTAGAAGGAACCTGGCGTACGAGCAGTACTTC
cdr3_aa: CSARRNLAYEQYF

v_call: TRBV29-1
clone_size: .
d_call: .
j_call: TRBJ2-1
cdr3_nt: TGCAGCGTTGGAATGGCGGGAAATGAGCAGTTCTTC
cdr3_aa: CSVGMAGNEQFF

v_call: TRBV7-3
clone_size: medium-sized
d_call: .
j_call: TRBJ2-5
cdr3_nt: TGTGCCAGCAGCTGGGGCGTTGGGGGGGCGTGGGAGACCCAGTACTTC
cdr3_aa: CASSWGVGGAWETQYF

v_call: TRBV13
clone_size: .
d_call: TRBD1
j_call: TRBJ2-7
cdr3_nt: TGTGCCAGCAGCTTACCTTCCGACAGGGGGCTCTACGAGCAGTACTTC
cdr3_aa: CASSLPSDRGLYEQYF

v_call: TRBV29-1
clone_size: .
d_call: .
j_call: TRBJ2-1
cdr3_nt: TGCAGCGCACTAATTCCGGGACTCAGCTCCTACAATGAGCAGTTCTTC
cdr3_aa: CSALIPGLSSYNEQFF

v_call: TRBV29-1
clone_size: .
d_call: .
j_call: TRBJ2-7
cdr3_nt: TGCAGCGTTGAAGAGGATCGGGGCTACCGATACGAGCAGTACTTC
cdr3_aa: CSVEEDRGYRYEQYF

v_call: TRBV2
clone_size: .
d_call: TRBD1
j_call: TRBJ1-6
cdr3_nt: TGTGCCAGCAGCGCTCAGGGGGCGCAGAATTCACCCCTCCACTTT
cdr3_aa: CASSAQGAQNSPLHF

v_call: TRBV11-2
clone_size: once
d_call: .
j_call: TRBJ2-5
cdr3_nt: TGTGCCAGCAGCCGAAGTAGGGGAACTGGCCAAGAGACCCAGTACTTC
cdr3_aa: CASSRSRGTGQETQYF

v_call: TRBV20-1
clone_size: many
d_call: .
j_call: TRBJ2-7
cdr3_nt: TGCAGTGCTAGGGGTTATGGGGACGAGCAGTACTTC
cdr3_aa: CSARGYGDEQYF

v_call: TRBV10-3
clone_size: .
d_call: .
j_call: TRBJ1-2
cdr3_nt: TGTGCCATCAGACGATGGGTAGGACAGTCTAACTATGGCTACACCTTC
cdr3_aa: CAIRRWVGQSNYGYTF

v_call: TRBV15
clone_size: few
d_call: .
j_call: TRBJ2-7
cdr3_nt: TGTGCCACCAGTGGGACACTGTACGAGCAGTACTTC
cdr3_aa: CATSGTLYEQYF

v_call: TRBV5-1
clone_size: .
d_call: TRBD1
j_call: TRBJ2-6
cdr3_nt: TGCGCCAACAGCTCTCTTCCGGGACAGGGGGCTGGGGCCAACGTCCTGACTTTC
cdr3_aa: CANSSLPGQGAGANVLTF

v_call: TRBV6-5
clone_size: medium-sized
d_call: .
j_call: TRBJ1-4
cdr3_nt: TGTGCCAGCTCGACAGGATTCGAAAAACTGTTTTTT
cdr3_aa: CASSTGFEKLFF

v_call: TRBV7-9
clone_size: once
d_call: TRBD2
j_call: TRBJ2-3
cdr3_nt: TGTGCCAGCAGCGGGGAACTAGCGGGAGGGTTAGCGGCAGATACGCAGTATTTT
cdr3_aa: CASSGELAGGLAADTQYF

v_call: TRBV20-1
clone_size: .
d_call: TRBD2
j_call: TRBJ2-3
cdr3_nt: TGCAGTGCCAGTGGGAGGGCGGGGACCACAGATACGCAGTATTTT
cdr3_aa: CSASGRAGTTDTQYF

v_call: TRBV2
clone_size: .
d_call: .
j_call: TRBJ2-1
cdr3_nt: TGTGCCACACAACGCCAGGGGATAAATGAGCAGTTCTTC
cdr3_aa: CATQRQGINEQFF

v_call: TRBV19
clone_size: .
d_call: .
j_call: TRBJ2-6
cdr3_nt: TGTGCCAGTAGTACGTGGATCGCCTCTGGGGCCAACGTCCTGACTTTC
cdr3_aa: CASSTWIASGANVLTF

v_call: TRBV7-9
clone_size: .
d_call: .
j_call: TRBJ2-3
cdr3_nt: TGTGCCAGCAGCTTTAGCCCTCTAGTGAGCACAGATACGCAGTATTTT
cdr3_aa: CASSFSPLVSTDTQYF

v_call: TRBV24-1
clone_size: .
d_call: TRBD2
j_call: TRBJ2-1
cdr3_nt: TGTGCCACCAGTGATCCGGGACTAGCGGCCAACAATGAGCAGTTCTTC
cdr3_aa: CATSDPGLAANNEQFF

v_call: TRBV5-6
clone_size: .
d_call: .
j_call: TRBJ2-7
cdr3_nt: TGTGCCAGCAGCTTTGGCAACGAGCAGTACTTC
cdr3_aa: CASSFGNEQYF

v_call: TRBV7-8
clone_size: .
d_call: .
j_call: TRBJ2-6
cdr3_nt: TGTGCCAGCAGCCTGCAGGCTTCTGGGGCGAACGTCCTGACTTTC
cdr3_aa: CASSLQASGANVLTF

v_call: TRBV20-1
clone_size: .
d_call: TRBD1
j_call: TRBJ1-5
cdr3_nt: TGCAGTGCTGGGACAGGGAGGGCCAATCCGCCCCAGCATTTT
cdr3_aa: CSAGTGRANPPQHF

v_call: TRBV5-4
clone_size: many
d_call: TRBD2
j_call: TRBJ2-7
cdr3_nt: TGTGCCAGCAGCAGCCCCGGGACTAGCATCTACGAGCAGTACTTC
cdr3_aa: CASSSPGTSIYEQYF

v_call: TRBV15
clone_size: .
d_call: .
j_call: TRBJ1-2
cdr3_nt: TGTGCCACCAGCAGAGATTTTGGCAGGGATAACTATGGCTACACCTTC
cdr3_aa: CATSRDFGRDNYGYTF

v_call: TRBV20-1
clone_size: .
d_call: TRBD1
j_call: TRBJ1-2
cdr3_nt: TGCAGTGCAAGAAGACAGGGGGCAGGGTATGGCTACACCTTC
cdr3_aa: CSARRQGAGYGYTF

v_call: TRBV20-1
clone_size: .
d_call: TRBD2
j_call: TRBJ2-7
cdr3_nt: TGCAGTGCTAGGCGTAGCGGGGGGAAGAGCGAGCAGTACTTC
cdr3_aa: CSARRSGGKSEQYF

v_call: TRBV7-2
clone_size: .
d_call: TRBD2
j_call: TRBJ2-1
cdr3_nt: TGTGCCAGCAGCTTACGGGCGGGAGCGAATGAGCAGTTCTTC
cdr3_aa: CASSLRAGANEQFF

v_call: TRBV2
clone_size: .
d_call: .
j_call: TRBJ2-7
cdr3_nt: TGTGCCAGCAGTGAACGGGGGAGGGGGTCCGAGAGCAGTTTCTGG
cdr3_aa: CASSERGRGSESSFW

v_call: TRBV10-3
clone_size: .
d_call: .
j_call: TRBJ1-2
cdr3_nt: TGTGCCATCGCCTCCGGCGAAGGCTACACCTTC
cdr3_aa: CAIASGEGYTF

v_call: TRBV7-8
clone_size: .
d_call: .
j_call: TRBJ2-1
cdr3_nt: TGTGCCAGCAGCTTAGTTCAGGAGGGGGGAATGTTCTTC
cdr3_aa: CASSLVQEGGMFF

v_call: TRBV7-8
clone_size: .
d_call: .
j_call: TRBJ1-3
cdr3_nt: TGTGCCAGCAGCCTTGAACTTCTCTATTTT
cdr3_aa: CASSLELLYF

v_call: TRBV2
clone_size: .
d_call: .
j_call: TRBJ1-2
cdr3_nt: TGTGCCAGCAGGGAATCCGGGCCTGTTATCGGCTACACCTTC
cdr3_aa: CASRESGPVIGYTF

v_call: TRBV19
clone_size: .
d_call: .
j_call: TRBJ1-2
cdr3_nt: TGTGCCAGTTCCACGGCTGGGGCAAACTATGGCTACACCTTC
cdr3_aa: CASSTAGANYGYTF

v_call: TRBV7-9
clone_size: .
d_call: .
j_call: TRBJ2-3
cdr3_nt: TGTGCCAGCGGCGGAACAGATACGCAGTATTTT
cdr3_aa: CASGGTDTQYF

v_call: TRBV6-5
clone_size: .
d_call: TRBD1
j_call: TRBJ1-1
cdr3_nt: TGTGCCAGCGGGTGGGGACAGAGTGAAGCTTTCTTT
cdr3_aa: CASGWGQSEAFF

v_call: TRBV20-1
clone_size: medium-sized
d_call: .
j_call: TRBJ1-2
cdr3_nt: TGCAGTGCTAAGTACAGTAACTATGGCTACACCTTC
cdr3_aa: CSAKYSNYGYTF

v_call: TRBV10-1
clone_size: large
d_call: .
j_call: TRBJ1-3
cdr3_nt: TGCGCCAACGGGGCCGGGGACTCTGGAAACACCATATATTTT
cdr3_aa: CANGAGDSGNTIYF

v_call: TRBV5-1
clone_size: many
d_call: .
j_call: TRBJ1-1
cdr3_nt: TGCGCCAGCAGCTACGACCGAAGGTTGAACACTGAAGCTTTCTTT
cdr3_aa: CASSYDRRLNTEAFF

v_call: TRBV15
clone_size: once
d_call: TRBD1
j_call: TRBJ2-3
cdr3_nt: TGTGCCACCAGCAGAAAACGGGACAGGGAGACAGATACGCAGTATTTT
cdr3_aa: CATSRKRDRETDTQYF

v_call: TRBV20-1
clone_size: many
d_call: TRBD2
j_call: TRBJ2-5
cdr3_nt: TGCAGTGCTCCGGGAGGCGGGGAAGAGACCCAGTACTTC
cdr3_aa: CSAPGGGEETQYF